The T cell receptor beta chain under discussion was sequenced for a study of blood T cells in healthy people across ages. As for the study in general: Template switching retrieved approximately one barcoded beta molecule for each two T cells. Study-wide results and limits: Expanded clonotype shifts may have been confounded, as the donors had an unknown CMV status.

Each sample yielded at least 5.5 micrograms of PBMC total RNA. This clonotype was observed many times. Its target is unknown. V lost 1 base and J lost 4, with 8 bases in between. Germline V CDR1 and CDR2: DFQATT, SNEGSKA (reference sequence). The CDR3 loop spans 14 amino acids. Alongside a J-beta primer mix, a sample-barcoded 5' primer served in a second PCR lasting roughly 7 to 12 cycles. Each CDR3 protein is one row after TCRdb ran MiXCR on the 5' RACE reads. The sample consists of 870,000 or so distinct CDR3 sequences, about 28% of them appearing once. The sequenced sample was blood. This clonotype was sampled from a woman aged 80 or over in good health. V usage is TRBV20-1 and J usage is TRBJ1-6, with D possibly being TRBD1 (5 bases). Written as DNA, the CDR3 is TGCAGTGCTAGAGGACAGACTTATAATTCACCCCTCCACTTT. Translating gives CSARGQTYNSPLHF.